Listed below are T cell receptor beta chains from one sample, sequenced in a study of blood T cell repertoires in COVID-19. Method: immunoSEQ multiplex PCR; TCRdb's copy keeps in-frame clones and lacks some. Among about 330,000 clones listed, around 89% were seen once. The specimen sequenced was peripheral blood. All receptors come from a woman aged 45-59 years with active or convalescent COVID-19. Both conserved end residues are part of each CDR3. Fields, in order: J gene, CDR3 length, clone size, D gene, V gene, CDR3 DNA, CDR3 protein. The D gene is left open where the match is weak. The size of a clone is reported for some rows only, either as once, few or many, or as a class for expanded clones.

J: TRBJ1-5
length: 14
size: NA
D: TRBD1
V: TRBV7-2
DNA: TGTGCCAGCAGCTTAAGACAGGGTAGTCAGCCCCAGCATTTT
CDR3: CASSLRQGSQPQHF

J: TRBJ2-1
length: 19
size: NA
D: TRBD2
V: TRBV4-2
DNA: TGTGCCAGCAGCCAAGATGCTAGCGGGGGGCTAATCTACTACAATGAGCAGTTCTTC
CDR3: CASSQDASGGLIYYNEQFF

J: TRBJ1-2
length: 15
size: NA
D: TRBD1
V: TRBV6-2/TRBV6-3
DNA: TGTGCCAGCAGTCGTCCGGGACAGGGGGCTCGTGGCTACACCTTC
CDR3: CASSRPGQGARGYTF

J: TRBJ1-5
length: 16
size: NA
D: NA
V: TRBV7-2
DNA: TGTGCCAGCAGCTTAGTCCCTCGGGGGAGCAATCAGCCCCAGCATTTT
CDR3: CASSLVPRGSNQPQHF

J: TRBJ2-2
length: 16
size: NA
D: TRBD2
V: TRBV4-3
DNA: TGCGCCAGCAGCCTAGGGACTAGCGGGAACACCGGGGAGCTGTTTTTT
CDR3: CASSLGTSGNTGELFF

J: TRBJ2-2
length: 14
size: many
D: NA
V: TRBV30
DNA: TGTGCCTGGAGGGCAGGGGCGAACACCGGGGAGCTGTTTTTT
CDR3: CAWRAGANTGELFF

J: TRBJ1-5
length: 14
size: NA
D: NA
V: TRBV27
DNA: TGTGCCAGCAGGGGAGGGATAGGCAATCAGCCCCAGCATTTT
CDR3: CASRGGIGNQPQHF

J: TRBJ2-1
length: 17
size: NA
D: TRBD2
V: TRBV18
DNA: TGTGCCAGCTCACCACCGACAGCGGGAGGGGTTGTGAATGAGCAGTTCTTC
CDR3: CASSPPTAGGVVNEQFF

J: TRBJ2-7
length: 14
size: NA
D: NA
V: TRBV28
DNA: TGTGCCAGCAGTTTTGCGGGTTCCTCCTACGAGCAGTACTTC
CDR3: CASSFAGSSYEQYF

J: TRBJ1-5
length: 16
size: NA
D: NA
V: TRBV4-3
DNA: TGCGCCAGCAGCCAAGATGGGGGCAATCCCAATCAGCCCCAGCATTTT
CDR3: CASSQDGGNPNQPQHF

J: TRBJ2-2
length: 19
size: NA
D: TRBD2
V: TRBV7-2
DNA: TGTGCCAGCAGCTTAGATAGGACTAGCGGTGAAGGGTTGTCCGGGGAGCTGTTTTTT
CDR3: CASSLDRTSGEGLSGELFF

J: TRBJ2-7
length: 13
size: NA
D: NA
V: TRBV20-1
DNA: TGCAGTGCTAGTTACGGGAGAACCTACGAGCAGTACTTC
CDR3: CSASYGRTYEQYF

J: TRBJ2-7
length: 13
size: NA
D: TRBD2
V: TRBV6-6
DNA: TGTGCCAGCACCAAGCGGGGGACCTACGAGCAGTACTTC
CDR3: CASTKRGTYEQYF

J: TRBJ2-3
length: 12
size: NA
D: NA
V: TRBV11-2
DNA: TGTGCCAGCAGCCCCTTTCTAGATACGCAGTATTTT
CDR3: CASSPFLDTQYF

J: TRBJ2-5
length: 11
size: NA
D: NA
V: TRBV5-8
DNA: TGTGCCAGCAGGTTGCGGGAGACCCAGTACTTC
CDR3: CASRLRETQYF

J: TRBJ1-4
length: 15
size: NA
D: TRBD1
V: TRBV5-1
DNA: TGCGCCAGCAGCTTGGAGCAGGGGGCTTATGAAAAACTGTTTTTT
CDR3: CASSLEQGAYEKLFF

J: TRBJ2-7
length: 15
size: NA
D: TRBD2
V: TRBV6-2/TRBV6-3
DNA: TGTGCCAGCAGTTACTCAAGCGGGGGTTCCTACGAGCAGTACTTC
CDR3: CASSYSSGGSYEQYF

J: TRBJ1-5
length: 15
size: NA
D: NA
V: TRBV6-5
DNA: TGTGCCAGCAGCCCAGACAGGAACTACAATCAGCCCCAGCATTTT
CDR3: CASSPDRNYNQPQHF

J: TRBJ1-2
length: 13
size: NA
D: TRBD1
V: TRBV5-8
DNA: TGTGCCAGCAGCCGACAGGGAGGCTATGGCTACACCTTC
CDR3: CASSRQGGYGYTF

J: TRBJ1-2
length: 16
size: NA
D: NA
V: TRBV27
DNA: TGTGCCAGCAGTTCCTTCCGGGACCAGGGGAGCCGAGGCTACACCTTC
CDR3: CASSSFRDQGSRGYTF

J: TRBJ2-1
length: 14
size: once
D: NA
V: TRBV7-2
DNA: TGTGCCAGCAGCTTCGATAGCTCCTACAATGAGCAGTTCTTC
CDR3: CASSFDSSYNEQFF

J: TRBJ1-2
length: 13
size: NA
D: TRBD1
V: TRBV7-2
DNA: TGTGCCAGCAGCTTAGAGGGACAGGGACAACGATACTTC
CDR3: CASSLEGQGQRYF

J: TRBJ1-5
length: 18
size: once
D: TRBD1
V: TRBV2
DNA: TGTGCCAGCAGTTTAATGGGACAGGGGCCAGTAACCGGGCAGCCCCAGCATTTT
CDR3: CASSLMGQGPVTGQPQHF

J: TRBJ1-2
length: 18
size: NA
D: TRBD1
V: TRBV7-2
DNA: TGTGCCAGCAGCTTATCCGGGACAGGGGCCTCTTCTCACTATGGCTACACCTTC
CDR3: CASSLSGTGASSHYGYTF

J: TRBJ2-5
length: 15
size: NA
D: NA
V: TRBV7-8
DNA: TGTGCCAGCAGCTTAGAGTTGAGACTAGGAGAGACCCAGTACTTC
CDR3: CASSLELRLGETQYF

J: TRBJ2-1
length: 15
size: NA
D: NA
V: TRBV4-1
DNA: TGCGCCAGCAGCCAAGCTGGCGGGGCAGTAAATGAGCAGTTCTTC
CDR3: CASSQAGGAVNEQFF